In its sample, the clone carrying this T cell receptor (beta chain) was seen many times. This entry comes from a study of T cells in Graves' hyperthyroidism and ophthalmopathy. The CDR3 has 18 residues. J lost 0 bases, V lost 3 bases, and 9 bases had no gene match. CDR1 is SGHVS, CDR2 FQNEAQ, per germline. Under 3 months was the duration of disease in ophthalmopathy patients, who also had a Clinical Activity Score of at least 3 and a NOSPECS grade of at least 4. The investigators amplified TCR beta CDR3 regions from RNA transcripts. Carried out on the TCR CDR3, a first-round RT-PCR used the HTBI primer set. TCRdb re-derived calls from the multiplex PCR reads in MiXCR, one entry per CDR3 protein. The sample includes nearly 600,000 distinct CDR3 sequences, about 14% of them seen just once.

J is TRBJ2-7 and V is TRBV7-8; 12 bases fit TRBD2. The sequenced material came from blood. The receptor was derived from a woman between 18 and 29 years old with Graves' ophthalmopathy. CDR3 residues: CASSFSRTSGTSSYEQYF. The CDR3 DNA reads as TGTGCCAGCAGCTTCTCCCGGACTAGCGGGACCAGCTCCTACGAGCAGTACTTC. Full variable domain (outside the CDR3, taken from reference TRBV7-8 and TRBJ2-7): GAGVSQSPRYKVAKRGQDVALRCDPISGHVSLFWYQQALGQGPEFLTYFQNEAQLDKSGLPSDRFFAERPEGSVSTLKIQRTQQEDSAVYLCASSFSRTSGTSSYEQYFGPGTRLTVT.